A selection of T cell receptor beta chains follows, all from one sample in a study of blood T cell repertoires in COVID-19. Only in-frame clones appear in the TCRdb table, and some are missing; sequencing was by immunoSEQ multiplex PCR. Of about 150,000 clones listed, about 87% are singletons. Source material: peripheral blood. These receptor sequences come from a human donor with COVID-19, enrolled during active disease. The donor label of this sample is uncertain. The CDR3 runs from the conserved cysteine through the conserved F or W. Fields, in order: clone size, D gene, J gene, V gene, CDR3 protein, CDR3 DNA. The D gene is left open where the match is weak. Not all rows give a size; the values are once, few, many and, for expanded clones, a class.

size: .; D: .; J: TRBJ1-1; V: TRBV25-1; CDR3: CASSEWADTEAFF; DNA: TGTGCCAGCAGTGAATGGGCAGACACTGAAGCTTTCTTT
size: .; D: TRBD2; J: TRBJ2-7; V: TRBV2; CDR3: CASSVGASGTYEQYF; DNA: TGTGCCAGCAGTGTAGGGGCTAGCGGGACCTACGAGCAGTACTTC
size: .; D: .; J: TRBJ2-2; V: TRBV5-8; CDR3: CASRWSIENTGELFF; DNA: TGTGCCAGCAGATGGAGCATCGAGAACACCGGGGAGCTGTTTTTT
size: .; D: TRBD2; J: TRBJ2-3; V: TRBV3-1/TRBV3-2; CDR3: CASSLAGVTADTQYF; DNA: TGTGCCAGCAGCCTAGCGGGAGTGACCGCAGATACGCAGTATTTT
size: .; D: .; J: TRBJ1-1; V: TRBV30; CDR3: CAWSVRQGSVVSTEAFF; DNA: TGTGCCTGGAGTGTACGGCAGGGGAGTGTGGTGAGCACTGAAGCTTTCTTT
size: .; D: TRBD2; J: TRBJ2-3; V: TRBV25-1; CDR3: CASSEASGTTDTQYF; DNA: TGTGCCAGCAGTGAAGCTAGCGGGACAACAGATACGCAGTATTTT
size: .; D: TRBD1; J: TRBJ1-6; V: TRBV5-6; CDR3: CASSPLTGTVPNSPLHF; DNA: TGTGCCAGCAGCCCCCTAACCGGGACAGTCCCAAATTCACCCCTCCACTTT
size: .; D: TRBD1; J: TRBJ1-4; V: TRBV7-9; CDR3: CASSLTTGSNEKLFF; DNA: TGTGCCAGCAGCCTCACGACAGGGTCTAATGAAAAACTGTTTTTT
size: .; D: .; J: TRBJ1-2; V: TRBV19; CDR3: CASNLRGNFYGYTF; DNA: TGTGCCAGTAACCTGCGGGGGAATTTCTATGGCTACACCTTC
size: .; D: TRBD1; J: TRBJ2-7; V: TRBV3-1/TRBV3-2; CDR3: CASSQEPRTGVSF; DNA: TGTGCCAGCAGCCAAGAGCCCAGGACAGGGGTGTCATTC
size: .; D: .; J: TRBJ2-5; V: TRBV3-1/TRBV3-2; CDR3: CASSHNWRGKETQYF; DNA: TGTGCCAGCAGCCATAATTGGCGGGGTAAAGAGACCCAGTACTTC
size: .; D: TRBD1; J: TRBJ2-7; V: TRBV19; CDR3: CASSLRRTGNFEQYF; DNA: TGTGCCAGTAGTCTTAGAAGGACAGGGAATTTCGAGCAGTACTTC
size: once; D: .; J: TRBJ1-1; V: TRBV3-1/TRBV3-2; CDR3: CASSQAVGEDTEAFF; DNA: TGTGCCAGCAGCCAAGCGGTGGGGGAGGACACTGAAGCTTTCTTT
size: .; D: .; J: TRBJ2-7; V: TRBV1; CDR3: CTSSQEAAGEQYF; DNA: TGCACCAGCAGCCAGGAAGCGGCGGGAGAGCAGTACTTC
size: .; D: TRBD1; J: TRBJ1-2; V: TRBV18; CDR3: CASSPRSDRGGYGYTF; DNA: TGTGCCAGCTCACCACGGTCGGACAGGGGAGGCTATGGCTACACCTTC
size: .; D: TRBD1; J: TRBJ2-7; V: TRBV5-1; CDR3: CASSLDGTGSYEQYF; DNA: TGCGCCAGCAGCTTGGACGGGACAGGCTCCTACGAGCAGTACTTC
size: .; D: .; J: TRBJ1-5; V: TRBV12-5; CDR3: CASGWGGHSNQPQHF; DNA: TGTGCTAGTGGCTGGGGGGGGCACAGCAATCAGCCCCAGCATTTT
size: .; D: .; J: TRBJ2-6; V: TRBV9; CDR3: CASSVFSGSGANVLTF; DNA: TGTGCCAGCAGCGTATTTTCGGGGTCTGGGGCCAACGTCCTGACTTTC
size: .; D: TRBD2; J: TRBJ2-3; V: TRBV2; CDR3: CASSVSGRAIDTQYF; DNA: TGTGCCAGCAGTGTCTCGGGGAGGGCCATAGATACGCAGTATTTT
size: .; D: .; J: TRBJ1-6; V: TRBV19; CDR3: CASSIGGTMDSPLHF; DNA: TGTGCCAGTAGTATAGGGGGGACTATGGATTCACCCCTCCACTTT
size: .; D: .; J: TRBJ2-1; V: TRBV6-6; CDR3: CASSLQGGNYNEQFF; DNA: TGTGCCAGCAGCCTACAGGGTGGGAATTACAATGAGCAGTTCTTC
size: .; D: .; J: TRBJ1-4; V: TRBV7-2; CDR3: CASSSGTSLGEKLFF; DNA: TGTGCCAGCAGCTCAGGGACATCATTAGGGGAAAAACTGTTTTTT
size: .; D: .; J: TRBJ1-6; V: TRBV2; CDR3: CAIHREQGSPLHF; DNA: TGTGCCATCCACAGGGAACAGGGTTCACCCCTCCACTTT
size: .; D: .; J: TRBJ2-3; V: TRBV11-3; CDR3: CASSPTTSGTQYF; DNA: TGTGCCAGCAGCCCGACTACTTCGGGTACGCAGTATTTT